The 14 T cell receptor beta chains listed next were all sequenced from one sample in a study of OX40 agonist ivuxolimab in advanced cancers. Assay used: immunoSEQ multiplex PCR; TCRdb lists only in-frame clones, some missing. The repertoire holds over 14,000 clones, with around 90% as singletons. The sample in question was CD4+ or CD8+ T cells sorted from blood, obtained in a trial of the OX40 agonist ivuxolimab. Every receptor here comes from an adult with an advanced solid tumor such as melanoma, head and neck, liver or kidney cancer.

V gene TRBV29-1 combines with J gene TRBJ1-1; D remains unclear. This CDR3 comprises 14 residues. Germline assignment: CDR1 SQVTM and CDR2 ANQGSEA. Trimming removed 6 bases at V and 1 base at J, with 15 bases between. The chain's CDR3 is CSVSDGLTNTEAFF. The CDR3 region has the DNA TGCAGCGTCTCCGACGGGCTGACGAACACTGAAGCTTTCTTT.

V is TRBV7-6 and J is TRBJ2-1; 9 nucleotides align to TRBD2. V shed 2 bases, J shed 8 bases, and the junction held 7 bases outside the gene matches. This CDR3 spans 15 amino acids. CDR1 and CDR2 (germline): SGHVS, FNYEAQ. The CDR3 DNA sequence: TGTGCCAGCAGCTTACCGGGACTAGCTTTCCATGAGCAGTTCTTC. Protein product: CASSLPGLAFHEQFF.

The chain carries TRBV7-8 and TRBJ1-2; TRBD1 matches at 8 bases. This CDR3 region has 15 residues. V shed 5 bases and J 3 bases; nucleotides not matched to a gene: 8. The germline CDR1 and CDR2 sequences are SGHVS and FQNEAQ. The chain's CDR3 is CASSPAGGADYGYTF. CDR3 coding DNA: TGTGCCAGCAGCCCCGCAGGGGGCGCCGACTATGGCTACACCTTC.

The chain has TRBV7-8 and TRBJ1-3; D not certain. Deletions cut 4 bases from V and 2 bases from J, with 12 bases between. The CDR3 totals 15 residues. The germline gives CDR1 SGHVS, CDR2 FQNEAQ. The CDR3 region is CASSSNIGAGNTIYF. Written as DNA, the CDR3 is TGTGCCAGCAGCTCGAATATAGGAGCTGGAAACACCATATATTTT.

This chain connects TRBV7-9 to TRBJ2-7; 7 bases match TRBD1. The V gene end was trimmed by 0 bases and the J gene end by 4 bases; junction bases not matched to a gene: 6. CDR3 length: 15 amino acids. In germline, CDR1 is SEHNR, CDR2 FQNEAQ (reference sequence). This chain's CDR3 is CASSLAQGKMYEQYF. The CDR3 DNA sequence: TGTGCCAGCAGCTTAGCACAGGGGAAGATGTACGAGCAGTACTTC.

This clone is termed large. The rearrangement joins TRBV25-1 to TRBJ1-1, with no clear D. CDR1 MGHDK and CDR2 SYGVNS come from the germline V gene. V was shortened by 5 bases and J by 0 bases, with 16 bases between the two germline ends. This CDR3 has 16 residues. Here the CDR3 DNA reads TGTGCCAGCAGTCCCAGCAAGGGATCCGTGAACACTGAAGCTTTCTTT. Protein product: CASSPSKGSVNTEAFF.

The CDR3 spells CAIKRGLPPNEQFF. CDR3 sequence (DNA): TGTGCCATCAAGAGGGGTCTGCCTCCCAATGAGCAGTTCTTC. The V gene is TRBV2, the J gene TRBJ2-1; possibly TRBD1 or TRBD2 for D (5 bases each). Germline V gene sequence: CDR1 SNHLY, CDR2 FYNNEI. The CDR3 consists of 14 residues. V shed 10 bases and J shed 6 bases, with 19 bases lying between them. The complete variable domain, with remaining parts taken from reference TRBV2 and TRBJ2-1, reads EPEVTQTPSHQVTQMGQEVILRCVPISNHLYFYWYRQILGQKVEFLVSFYNNEISEKSEIFDDQFSVERPDGSNFTLKIRSTKLEDSAMYFCAIKRGLPPNEQFFGPGTRLTVL.

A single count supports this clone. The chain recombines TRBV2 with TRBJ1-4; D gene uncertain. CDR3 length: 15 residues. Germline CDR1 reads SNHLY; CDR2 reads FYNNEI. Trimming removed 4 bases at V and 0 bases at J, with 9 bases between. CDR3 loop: CASSGYSATNEKLFF. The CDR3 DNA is TGTGCCAGCAGTGGATACAGCGCAACTAATGAAAAACTGTTTTTT.

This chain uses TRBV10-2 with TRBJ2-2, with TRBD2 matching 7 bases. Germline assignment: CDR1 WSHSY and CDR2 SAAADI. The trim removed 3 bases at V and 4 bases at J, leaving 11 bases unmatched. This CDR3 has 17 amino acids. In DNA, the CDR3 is TGCGCCAGCAGTGACCCTCGGGGCGGGAGTCTCACCGGGGAGCTGTTTTTT. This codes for CASSDPRGGSLTGELFF.

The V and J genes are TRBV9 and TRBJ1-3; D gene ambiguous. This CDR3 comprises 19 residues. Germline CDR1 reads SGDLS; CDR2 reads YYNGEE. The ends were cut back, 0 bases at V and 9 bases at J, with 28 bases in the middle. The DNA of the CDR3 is TGTGCCAGCAGCGTAGCAGATTTAAGGACCTTGGGTAAAAGTGGCACCATATATTTT. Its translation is CASSVADLRTLGKSGTIYF. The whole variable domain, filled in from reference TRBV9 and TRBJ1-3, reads DSGVTQTPKHLITATGQRVTLRCSPRSGDLSVYWYQQSLDQGLQFLIQYYNGEERAKGNILERFSAQQFPDLHSELNLSSLELGDSALYFCASSVADLRTLGKSGTIYFGEGSWLTVV.

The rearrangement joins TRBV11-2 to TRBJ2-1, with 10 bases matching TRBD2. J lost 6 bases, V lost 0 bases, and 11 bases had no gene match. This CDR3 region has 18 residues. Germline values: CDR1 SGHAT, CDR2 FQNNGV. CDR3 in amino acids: CASSLEFSSGGRGNEQFF. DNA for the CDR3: TGTGCCAGCAGCTTAGAGTTTTCTAGCGGGGGCCGGGGCAATGAGCAGTTCTTC.

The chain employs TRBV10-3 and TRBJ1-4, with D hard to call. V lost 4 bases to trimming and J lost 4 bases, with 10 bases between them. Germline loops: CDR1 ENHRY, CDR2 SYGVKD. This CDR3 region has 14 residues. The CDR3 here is CAISGGQINEKLFF. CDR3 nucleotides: TGTGCCATCAGTGGAGGCCAGATTAATGAAAAACTGTTTTTT.

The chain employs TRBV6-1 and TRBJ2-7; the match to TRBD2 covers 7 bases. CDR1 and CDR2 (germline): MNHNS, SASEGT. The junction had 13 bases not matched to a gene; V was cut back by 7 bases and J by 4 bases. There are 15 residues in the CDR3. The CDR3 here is CASKLPGLGLYEQYF. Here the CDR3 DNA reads TGTGCCAGCAAACTACCTGGACTAGGCCTTTACGAGCAGTACTTC.

The CDR3 DNA sequence: TGTGCCAGCAATCAGGGACTAGCGGGAGCCGGGGAGCTGTTTTTT. Residues: CASNQGLAGAGELFF. The gene calls are TRBV27 and TRBJ2-2; 14 positions agree with TRBD2. The V gene's germline CDR1 is MNHEY and CDR2 SMNVEV (reference sequence). The CDR3 sequence is 15 residues long. Losses at the gene ends were 7 bases for V and 6 bases for J; bases not matched to a gene: 4.